These 21 T cell receptor beta chains came from one sample sequenced in a study of CD8 T cells in ankylosing spondylitis. The study, taken as a whole, reports: Ankylosing spondylitis blood appeared to be characterized by a TCR beta motif of under ten highly homologous variants.

In TCRdb, the 5' RACE reads were re-called with MiXCR into one record per CDR3 protein. Of hundreds of thousands of distinct CDR3 sequences detected, roughly 10% appear once; the ten largest clones hold less than 0.65%. No antigen is known for these receptors. Sequences were obtained from blood, either unsorted or a sorted T cell fraction (not recorded which). All receptors derive from a male donor with ankylosing spondylitis.

V is TRBV10-3 and J is TRBJ2-4; 7 positions agree with TRBD1. J lost 1 base, V lost 10 bases, and 19 bases had no gene match. Per germline, CDR1 ENHRY and CDR2 SYGVKD. The CDR3 length is 18 residues. As DNA, the CDR3 is TGTGCCACCATGCAATACCCACTTACAGGGGTTGCCAAAAACATTCAGTACTTC. Protein product: CATMQYPLTGVAKNIQYF.

The CDR3 sequence: CASSPGQGPATNEKLFF. CDR3 in DNA: TGTGCCAGCAGTCCCGGACAGGGGCCGGCAACTAATGAAAAACTGTTTTTT. The chain recombines TRBV7-2 with TRBJ1-4; 9 bases agree with TRBD1. CDR3 length equals 17 residues. The V and J ends lost 6 bases and 0 bases, in that order; junction bases with no gene match: 8. The germline CDR1 and CDR2 sequences are SGHTA and FQGNSA.

V usage is TRBV30 and J usage is TRBJ2-7; TRBD2 matches at 11 bases. The V and J ends lost 3 bases and 4 bases, in that order; junction bases with no gene match: 8. The CDR3 length is 15 residues. Germline V gene lookup returns CDR1 GTSNPN and CDR2 SVGIG (reference sequence). The CDR3 loop is CAWSAGTSGSYEQYF. As DNA, the CDR3 is TGTGCCTGGAGCGCCGGGACTAGCGGTTCTTACGAGCAGTACTTC.

The V gene is TRBV5-1, the J gene TRBJ2-5; the match to TRBD2 covers 7 bases. CDR3 length: 13 residues. V lost 4 bases to trimming and J lost 3 bases; unmatched junction nucleotides: 3. The germline gives CDR1 SGHRS, CDR2 YFSETQ. The CDR3 region is CASSIGLEETQYF. The CDR3 DNA follows: TGCGCCAGCAGCATAGGACTAGAAGAGACCCAGTACTTC.

Only a few counts were recorded for this clonotype. CDR3 loop: CASSSGTGGEVRHF. Here the CDR3 DNA reads TGTGCCAGCAGTTCCGGGACAGGGGGCGAAGTGCGTCATTTT. The V and J genes are TRBV12-3 or TRBV12-4 and TRBJ1-5; 12 positions agree with TRBD1. The CDR3 consists of 14 residues. V shed 4 bases, J shed 16 bases, and the junction held 11 bases outside the gene matches.

This clonotype was counted only a few times. The chain has TRBV12-3 or TRBV12-4 and TRBJ2-1; possible D gene TRBD1, 6 bases. V lost 6 bases, J lost 7 bases, and 16 bases lay in between. The CDR3 loop spans 14 amino acids. The CDR3 here is CASSYRVLGNEQFF. The CDR3 coding sequence is TGTGCCAGCAGCTACAGGGTTTTGGGTAATGAGCAGTTCTTC.

This clonotype was observed at least ten times. This chain joins TRBV7-9 and TRBJ2-7, with D unclear. V shed 5 bases and J shed 1 base, with 6 bases lying between them. Germline lookup yields CDR1 SEHNR and CDR2 FQNEAQ (reference sequence). There are 12 residues in the CDR3. CDR3 sequence: CASSPQSYEQYF. The CDR3 bases are TGTGCCAGCAGCCCCCAATCCTACGAGCAGTACTTC.

This clonotype was counted ten times or more. The chain uses TRBV29-1 and TRBJ2-7, with D unresolved. The germline V gene has CDR1 SQVTM and CDR2 ANQGSEA. The ends were cut back, 4 bases at V and 3 bases at J, with 19 bases in the middle. The CDR3 runs to 15 residues. CDR3 residues: CSVAAPGSVFYEQYF. DNA for the CDR3: TGCAGCGTTGCCGCCCCGGGTAGTGTCTTCTACGAGCAGTACTTC.

The chain uses TRBV3-1 and TRBJ2-5; a weak D match, TRBD1 (6 bases). The ends were cut back, 10 bases at V and 2 bases at J, with 14 bases in the middle. From germline, CDR1 is LGHDT and CDR2 YNNKEL (reference sequence). The CDR3 spans 13 residues. CDR3 sequence: CATNIRGQETQYF. In nucleotides, the CDR3 is TGTGCCACCAATATTAGGGGGCAAGAGACCCAGTACTTC.

In its sample, this clonotype was seen a few times. The chain couples TRBV2 to TRBJ2-7; TRBD2 agrees at 7 bases. Germline lookup yields CDR1 SNHLY and CDR2 FYNNEI. This CDR3 has 14 amino acids. V dropped 6 bases and J dropped 6; count of bases not matched to a gene: 11. The CDR3 here is CASSQLLGEGEQYF. The DNA of the CDR3 is TGTGCCAGCAGCCAACTCCTTGGGGAGGGCGAGCAGTACTTC.

This clonotype was recorded a few times. The chain uses TRBV7-2 and TRBJ2-7, with 8 bases that match TRBD1. Germline assignment: CDR1 SGHTA and CDR2 FQGNSA. The CDR3 covers 17 residues. V dropped 3 bases and J dropped 1; count of bases not matched to a gene: 11. CDR3 DNA sequence: TGTGCCAGCAGCTTTAGGAGGACAGGGATAAGTTCCTACGAGCAGTACTTC. It specifies CASSFRRTGISSYEQYF.

This clonotype was detected ten times or more. This chain joins TRBV4-1 and TRBJ2-3; D not resolved. The CDR3 has 16 amino acids. Germline values: CDR1 MGHRA, CDR2 YSYEKL. V lost 4 bases and J 0 bases, leaving 14 bases between the germline ends. CDR3 residues: CASSPLSIGSTDTQYF. The CDR3 nucleotides are TGCGCCAGCAGCCCCCTCTCCATCGGGAGCACAGATACGCAGTATTTT.

This clonotype was detected many times. The V gene is TRBV29-1, the J gene TRBJ2-1; D perhaps matches TRBD1 (6 bases). The germline CDR1 and CDR2 sequences are SQVTM and ANQGSEA. Trimming took off 0 bases at V and 9 bases at J, with 12 bases between the two ends. The length of the CDR3 is 13 residues. CDR3 in amino acids: CSVEDPRGREQFF. As DNA, the CDR3 is TGCAGCGTTGAAGATCCCAGGGGACGTGAGCAGTTCTTC.

The chain uses TRBV15 and TRBJ1-2; tentative D call: TRBD1 (5 bases). V shed 3 bases and J shed 2 bases, with 13 bases lying between them. The CDR3 length is 15 residues. The germline gives CDR1 LNHNV, CDR2 YYDKDF (reference sequence). The CDR3 is CATSRPSGGNYGYTF. As DNA, the CDR3 is TGTGCCACCAGCAGGCCTTCCGGGGGGAACTATGGCTACACCTTC.

This clonotype was counted a single time. The V and J genes are TRBV4-1 and TRBJ2-2; the D is unclear. This CDR3 comprises 14 residues. The V end was cut by 4 bases, the J end by 4 bases, with 10 bases between. Germline V lookup: CDR1 MGHRA, CDR2 YSYEKL. CDR3 DNA: TGCGCCAGCAGCCTAAGGGCCCTCACCGGGGAGCTGTTTTTT. Residues: CASSLRALTGELFF.

This clonotype was picked up a small number of times. The chain recombines TRBV12-3 or TRBV12-4 with TRBJ1-2, with D maybe TRBD1 (6 bases). The V gene lost 7 bases and the J gene lost 8 bases, with 20 bases spanning the gap. This CDR3 has 14 amino acids. The CDR3 loop reads CASNIIPGESGYTF. In DNA form, the CDR3 reads TGTGCCAGCAATATCATCCCAGGGGAATCGGGCTACACCTTC.

CDR3 region: CASSLSRFDEQFF. The CDR3 nucleotides are TGTGCCAGCAGTTTAAGCAGGTTCGATGAGCAGTTCTTC. This chain uses TRBV27 with TRBJ2-1; unclear D gene. This CDR3 has 13 amino acids. Germline V CDR1 and CDR2: MNHEY, SMNVEV (reference sequence). With 2 bases removed from V and 8 bases from J, the gap between germline ends came to 10 bases.

This clonotype was seen a handful of times. The chain employs TRBV6-1 and TRBJ1-4; tentative D call: TRBD1 (5 bases). Trimming took off 9 bases at V and 0 bases at J, with 17 bases between the two ends. In germline, CDR1 is MNHNS, CDR2 SASEGT. The CDR3 is made up of 16 amino acids. The CDR3 region is CASGTGILATNEKLFF. CDR3 nucleotide sequence: TGTGCCAGTGGGACGGGGATTCTTGCAACTAATGAAAAACTGTTTTTT.

This chain joins TRBV11-1 and TRBJ2-1, with 13 bases matching TRBD2. This CDR3 has 18 residues. Germline CDR1 and CDR2: SGHAT and FQDESV (reference sequence). Trimming removed 4 bases from V and 0 bases from J; junction bases left unmatched: 6. As DNA, the CDR3 is TGTGCCAGCAGCTCAGGGACTAGCGGGACGAGCTCCTACAATGAGCAGTTCTTC. The encoded protein is CASSSGTSGTSSYNEQFF.

This clonotype was counted ten times or more. Written as DNA, the CDR3 is TGCAGCACTAGGGGGCAGTTTCTCACAGATACGCAGTATTTT. The encoded protein is CSTRGQFLTDTQYF. The chain joins TRBV20-1 to TRBJ2-3; 7 nucleotides agree with TRBD1. This CDR3 has 14 amino acids. Germline CDR1 DFQATT, CDR2 SNEGSKA (reference sequence).

V usage is TRBV19 and J usage is TRBJ2-1; D is ambiguous. The CDR3 runs to 13 residues. The ends were cut back, 7 bases at V and 0 bases at J, with 7 bases in the middle. Germline V gene sequence: CDR1 LNHDA, CDR2 SQIVND (reference sequence). The CDR3 reads CASTGRSYNEQFF. CDR3 in DNA: TGTGCCAGTACGGGCCGCTCCTACAATGAGCAGTTCTTC.